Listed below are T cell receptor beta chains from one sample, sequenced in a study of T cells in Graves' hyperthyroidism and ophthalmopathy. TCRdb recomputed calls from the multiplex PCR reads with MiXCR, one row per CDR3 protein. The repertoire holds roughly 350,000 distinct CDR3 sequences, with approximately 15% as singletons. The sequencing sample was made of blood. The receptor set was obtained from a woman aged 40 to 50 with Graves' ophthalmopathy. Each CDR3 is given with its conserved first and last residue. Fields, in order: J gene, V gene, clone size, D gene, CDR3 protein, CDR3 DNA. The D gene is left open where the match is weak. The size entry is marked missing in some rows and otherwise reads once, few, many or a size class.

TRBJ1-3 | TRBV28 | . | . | CASERPPGNTIYF | TGTGCCAGCGAACGTCCGCCTGGAAACACCATATATTTT
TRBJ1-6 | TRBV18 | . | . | CASSPRVVLATTDSPLHF | TGTGCCAGCTCACCACGAGTTGTCCTCGCCACAACCGATTCACCCCTCCACTTT
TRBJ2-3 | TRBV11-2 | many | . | CASSRRQVGGTDTQYF | TGTGCCAGCAGCCGCCGACAGGTTGGGGGCACAGATACGCAGTATTTT
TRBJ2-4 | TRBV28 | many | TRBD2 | CASSSSGIPTYTKNIQYF | TGTGCCAGCAGTTCGAGCGGGATTCCCACCTACACCAAAAACATTCAGTACTTC
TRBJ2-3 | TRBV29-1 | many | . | CSVRTQKDTQYF | TGCAGCGTTAGGACCCAAAAAGATACGCAGTATTTT
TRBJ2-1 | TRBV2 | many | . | CASSVNSFNEQFF | TGTGCCAGCAGTGTAAACAGTTTCAATGAGCAGTTCTTC
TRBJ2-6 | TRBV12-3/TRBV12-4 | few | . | CASSFFGSGANVLTF | TGTGCCAGCAGTTTCTTCGGTTCTGGGGCCAACGTCCTGACTTTC
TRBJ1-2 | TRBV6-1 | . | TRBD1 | CASGPGQGWEGYTF | TGTGCCAGCGGACCGGGACAGGGCTGGGAAGGCTACACCTTC
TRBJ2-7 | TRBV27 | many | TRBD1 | CASTHRIGQGFYEQYF | TGTGCCAGCACTCACCGAATAGGACAGGGTTTCTACGAGCAGTACTTC
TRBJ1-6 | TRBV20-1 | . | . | CSARDWGAWAYNSPLHF | TGCAGTGCTAGAGATTGGGGGGCATGGGCCTATAATTCACCCCTCCACTTT
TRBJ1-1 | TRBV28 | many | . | CASRHERETNEAFF | TGTGCCAGCCGTCACGAAAGGGAGACGAATGAAGCTTTCTTT
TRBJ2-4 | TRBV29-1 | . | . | CSVGAAGLNIQYF | TGCAGCGTTGGGGCTGCCGGATTGAACATTCAGTACTTC
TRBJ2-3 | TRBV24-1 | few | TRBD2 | CATSDVSLAGYTQYF | TGTGCCACCAGTGATGTCTCCCTAGCGGGTTATACGCAGTATTTT
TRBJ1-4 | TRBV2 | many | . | CASSLKAEKLFF | TGTGCCAGCAGCCTTAAGGCTGAAAAACTGTTTTTT
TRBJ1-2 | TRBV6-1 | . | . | CASSPTRWYGYTF | TGTGCCAGCAGTCCCACGAGGTGGTATGGCTACACCTTC
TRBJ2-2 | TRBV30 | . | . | CAAPDRGGTGELFF | TGTGCCGCTCCCGACCGGGGAGGCACCGGGGAGCTGTTTTTT
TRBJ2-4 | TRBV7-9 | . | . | CASSFPQAKNIQYF | TGTGCCAGCAGCTTCCCCCAGGCCAAAAACATTCAGTACTTC
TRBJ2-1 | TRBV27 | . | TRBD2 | CASSFQGLTSGRGYGQFF | TGTGCCAGCAGTTTCCAAGGCTTAACTAGCGGGAGGGGATACGGGCAGTTCTTC
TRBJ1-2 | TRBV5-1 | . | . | CASSPQGPLGYTF | TGCGCCAGCAGCCCACAGGGACCCCTTGGGTACACCTTC
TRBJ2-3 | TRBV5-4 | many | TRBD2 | CASSLGPLAGEDTQYF | TGTGCCAGCAGCTTGGGCCCACTAGCGGGGGAAGATACGCAGTATTTT
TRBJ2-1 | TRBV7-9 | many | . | CASEDISSYNEQFF | TGTGCCAGCGAGGACATTAGCTCCTACAATGAGCAGTTCTTC
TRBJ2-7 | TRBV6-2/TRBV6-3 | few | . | CASSVIQFYEQYF | TGTGCCAGCAGTGTCATTCAATTCTACGAGCAGTACTTC
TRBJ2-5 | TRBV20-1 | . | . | CSASLLQETQYF | TGCAGTGCTAGTCTCTTACAAGAGACCCAGTACTTC
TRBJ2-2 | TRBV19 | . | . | CASMPLGLLRTGELFF | TGTGCCAGTATGCCACTGGGGCTTTTGAGAACCGGGGAGCTGTTTTTT
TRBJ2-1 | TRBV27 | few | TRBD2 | CASSELAGLYNEQFF | TGTGCCAGCAGTGAATTAGCGGGACTCTACAATGAGCAGTTCTTC
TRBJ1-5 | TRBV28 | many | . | CASSVGVAVSNQPQHF | TGTGCCAGCAGTGTAGGGGTGGCAGTTAGCAATCAGCCCCAGCATTTT
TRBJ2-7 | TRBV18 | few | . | CASSPTQTGYYEQYF | TGTGCCAGCTCACCAACTCAGACAGGTTACTACGAGCAGTACTTC